Listed here are 29 T cell receptor beta chains from one sample, sequenced in a study of blood T cell repertoires in COVID-19. Libraries were prepared by immunoSEQ multiplex PCR; TCRdb keeps only in-frame clonotypes and omits some of them. The sample includes 320,000 or so clones, about 87% seen only once; the top ten take around 5%. Sequencing was carried out using PBMCs or T cells enriched from blood (not recorded which). These receptors originate from a man aged 25-40 years who had recovered from COVID-19.

The rearrangement joins TRBV19 to TRBJ1-1, with D tentatively TRBD1 (6 bases). CDR3 length: 12 amino acids. Trimming shortened V by 9 bases and J by 7 bases, and 15 bases separated the two germline ends. CDR1 and CDR2 (germline): LNHDA, SQIVND (reference sequence). CDR3 coding DNA: TGTGCCAGCGCCATGGGACACCTTGAAGCTTTCTTT. It yields the protein CASAMGHLEAFF.

The chain recombines TRBV28 with TRBJ1-6; no definite D call. Germline V gene lookup returns CDR1 MDHEN and CDR2 SYDVKM. Trimming pared 3 bases from V and 3 bases from J, leaving 6 bases between. The CDR3 has 14 residues. CDR3 residues: CASSLNNYNSPLHF. As DNA, the CDR3 is TGTGCCAGCAGTTTGAACAACTATAATTCACCCCTCCACTTT.

This chain uses TRBV28 with TRBJ1-2, with D possibly being TRBD1 (5 bases). Between the trimmed V and J ends, which lost 7 bases and 7 bases, there was a span of 19 bases. This CDR3 contains 14 residues. CDR1 is MDHEN, CDR2 SYDVKM, per germline. The CDR3 DNA sequence: TGTGCCAGCAAGGGCAGGGAAGTACCGCGTGGCTACACCTTC. As protein: CASKGREVPRGYTF.

The gene calls are TRBV4-2 and TRBJ2-5; 9 bases are a match to TRBD2. Germline V gene data show CDR1 as LGHNA and CDR2 as YNFKEQ. V was pared by 4 bases and J by 3 bases, with 0 bases of the junction left unmatched. The CDR3 runs to 13 residues. CDR3 protein: CASSRGGEETQYF. The CDR3 coding sequence is TGTGCCAGCAGCCGCGGGGGGGAAGAGACCCAGTACTTC.

This chain connects TRBV14 to TRBJ2-1; 11 nucleotides align to TRBD2. The CDR3 spans 20 residues. Trimming took 3 bases from V and 0 from J; bases not matched to a gene: 13. In germline, CDR1 is SGHDN, CDR2 FVKESK. The CDR3 DNA reads TGTGCCAGCAGCCACTTAAAGGGACTAGCGGTAGAGAGCTCCTACAATGAGCAGTTCTTC. It codes for CASSHLKGLAVESSYNEQFF.

Only a few counts were recorded for this clone. J is TRBJ2-7 and V is TRBV3-1 (or the pseudogene TRBV3-2); no reliable D call. The V and J ends lost 4 bases and 6 bases respectively, with 19 bases between them. Germline V gives CDR1 LGHDT, CDR2 YNNKEL (reference sequence). The CDR3 covers 15 residues. CDR3 coding DNA: TGTGCCAGCAGCCCCTTCACTAAAGCTAGTCGCGAGCAGTACTTC. The encoded protein is CASSPFTKASREQYF.

The V and J genes are TRBV9 and TRBJ2-3; D gene unclear. Germline-derived CDR1 and CDR2 are SGDLS and YYNGEE. Trimming took 1 base from V and 6 from J, leaving 12 bases between them. The CDR3 length is 14 residues. CDR3 loop: CASSVLTIADTQYF. CDR3 bases: TGTGCCAGCAGCGTACTAACTATCGCGGATACGCAGTATTTT.

This clone occurred once. This sequence joins TRBV7-9 and TRBJ2-7; 7 bases line up with TRBD2. This CDR3 contains 14 residues. V trimming: 5 bases; J trimming: 2 bases; junction bases outside the gene matches: 6. CDR1 and CDR2 (germline): SEHNR, FQNEAQ (reference sequence). The chain's CDR3 is CASSISGPAYEQYF. In DNA form, the CDR3 reads TGTGCCAGCAGCATTAGCGGGCCCGCCTACGAGCAGTACTTC.

The chain links TRBV19 to TRBJ2-3, with D maybe TRBD1 (5 bases). Trimming took off 5 bases at V and 2 bases at J, with 11 bases between the two ends. The germline CDR1 and CDR2 sequences are LNHDA and SQIVND (reference sequence). This CDR3 is built from 14 residues. The CDR3 is CASSDRGHTDTQYF. CDR3 nucleotide sequence: TGTGCCAGTAGTGATAGGGGCCACACAGATACGCAGTATTTT.

V is TRBV28 and J is TRBJ1-5; TRBD1 matches at 9 bases. The J segment lost 2 bases and the V segment lost 1 base, leaving 3 bases of the junction unmatched. CDR1 is MDHEN, CDR2 SYDVKM, per germline. This CDR3 contains 16 residues. The CDR3 region has the DNA TGTGCCAGCAGTTTATACAGGGGGCTTGGCAATCAGCCCCAGCATTTT. Encoded protein: CASSLYRGLGNQPQHF.

The CDR3 here is CSVMAGMVGTEAFF. DNA for the CDR3: TGCAGCGTTATGGCAGGGATGGTAGGCACTGAAGCTTTCTTT. This chain joins TRBV29-1 and TRBJ1-1; the D gene is possibly TRBD1 (5 bases). V gave up 5 bases and J gave up 4 bases, with 17 bases separating them. CDR3 length equals 14 residues. Germline CDR1 is SQVTM and CDR2 is ANQGSEA.

The chain employs TRBV5-4 and TRBJ2-3, with 7 bases aligning to TRBD1. V was clipped by 4 bases and J by 1 base; unmatched bases: 12. This CDR3 is built from 17 residues. Germline values: CDR1 SGHNT, CDR2 YYREEE (reference sequence). CDR3 sequence: CASSETGSRIGTDTQYF. CDR3 coding DNA: TGTGCCAGCAGCGAGACAGGGAGTCGTATCGGCACAGATACGCAGTATTTT.

The chain recombines TRBV5-5 with TRBJ2-5; 14 nucleotides align to TRBD2. Germline V gene sequence: CDR1 SGHKS, CDR2 YYEKEE (reference sequence). J was trimmed by 6 bases and V by 2 bases; bases with no gene match: 6. CDR3 size: 16 residues. The CDR3 sequence: CASSLTGLAGEKTQYF. The CDR3 DNA sequence: TGTGCCAGCAGCTTAACGGGACTAGCGGGGGAGAAGACCCAGTACTTC.

The V call is TRBV6-5, the J call TRBJ1-1, with TRBD1 as a possible D gene (5 bases). Germline V gene sequence: CDR1 MNHEY, CDR2 SVGAGI. Trimming left V 2 bases short and J 4 bases short, with 8 bases between. The length of the CDR3 is 13 residues. The DNA of the CDR3 is TGTGCCAGCAGTTACACCCAGGGCACTGAAGCTTTCTTT. Protein sequence: CASSYTQGTEAFF.

This clone has only one observation. The V gene is TRBV28, the J gene TRBJ1-1, with 7 bases lining up with TRBD1. Trimming removed 7 bases from V and 4 bases from J; junction bases left unmatched: 3. The CDR3 sequence is 12 residues long. CDR1 is MDHEN, CDR2 SYDVKM, per germline. CDR3 bases: TGTGCCAGCACCTCAGGGGGCACTGAAGCTTTCTTT. Residues: CASTSGGTEAFF. The whole variable domain, filled in from reference TRBV28 and TRBJ1-1, reads DVKVTQSSRYLVKRTGEKVFLECVQDMDHENMFWYRQDPGLGLRLIYFSYDVKMKEKGDIPEGYSVSREKKERFSLILESASTNQTSMYLCASTSGGTEAFFGQGTRLTVV.

This chain joins TRBV11-2 and TRBJ2-7; TRBD1 agrees at 8 bases. The CDR3 spans 15 residues. CDR1 is SGHAT, CDR2 FQNNGV, per germline. V lost 5 bases, J lost 3 bases, and 9 bases stayed unmatched. The CDR3 region has the DNA TGTGCCAGCAGCCAAAGGGAACAGGGGGGCTACGAGCAGTACTTC. Amino acid sequence: CASSQREQGGYEQYF. Filled out from reference TRBV11-2 and TRBJ2-7, the complete variable domain reads EAGVAQSPRYKIIEKRQSVAFWCNPISGHATLYWYQQILGQGPKLLIQFQNNGVVDDSQLPKDRFSAERLKGVDSTLKIQPAKLEDSAVYLCASSQREQGGYEQYFGPGTRLTVT.

With respect to this clone: This sample includes further DNA sequences coding for the same CDR3. The chain couples TRBV7-6 to TRBJ2-5, with unresolved D. V lost 5 bases and J lost 2, with 3 bases in between. This CDR3 has 11 residues. The germline V gene encodes CDR1 SGHVS and CDR2 FNYEAQ. The CDR3 DNA reads TGTGCCAGCAGCCCACAAGAGACCCAGTACTTC. Protein product: CASSPQETQYF.

The CDR3 spells CASSPGLAGGSSYEQYF. In DNA, the CDR3 is TGTGCCAGCAGCCCGGGACTAGCGGGGGGGAGCTCCTACGAGCAGTACTTC. The gene calls are TRBV25-1 and TRBJ2-7; 16 nucleotides align to TRBD2. This CDR3 has 17 residues. V dropped 6 bases and J dropped 0; count of bases not matched to a gene: 5. The germline gives CDR1 MGHDK, CDR2 SYGVNS.

The chain has TRBV29-1 and TRBJ1-4; tentative D call: TRBD1 (6 bases). The germline gives CDR1 SQVTM, CDR2 ANQGSEA. The V gene lost 0 bases and the J gene lost 8 bases, with 19 bases spanning the gap. The CDR3 length is 16 residues. This CDR3 reads CSVEEPGHFLREKLFF. The CDR3 nucleotides are TGCAGCGTTGAAGAACCGGGACATTTCCTAAGAGAAAAACTGTTTTTT.

The chain recombines TRBV28 with TRBJ2-3; TRBD1 agrees at 12 bases. The J segment lost 5 bases and the V segment lost 5 bases, leaving 5 bases of the junction unmatched. Germline V gives CDR1 MDHEN, CDR2 SYDVKM. CDR3 length: 15 residues. The CDR3 DNA is TGTGCCAGCAGTGGCGGGACAGGGGGCGGAGATACGCAGTATTTT. This gives the protein CASSGGTGGGDTQYF. The full variable domain, rest sourced from reference TRBV28 and TRBJ2-3, is DVKVTQSSRYLVKRTGEKVFLECVQDMDHENMFWYRQDPGLGLRLIYFSYDVKMKEKGDIPEGYSVSREKKERFSLILESASTNQTSMYLCASSGGTGGGDTQYFGPGTRLTVL.

This chain joins TRBV10-3 and TRBJ2-7; 10 bases agree with TRBD1. The CDR3 is 13 amino acids. Germline V lookup: CDR1 ENHRY, CDR2 SYGVKD. V trimming: 6 bases; J trimming: 2 bases; junction bases outside the gene matches: 1. CDR3 bases: TGTGCCATCAGGGGGACAGGGGCCTACGAGCAGTACTTC. The encoded protein is CAIRGTGAYEQYF.

CDR3: CASSPTRGRTDTQYF. DNA for the CDR3: TGTGCCAGCAGCCCTACCAGGGGGCGCACAGATACGCAGTATTTT. V gene TRBV6-6 combines with J gene TRBJ2-3; 8 nucleotides align to TRBD1. This CDR3 contains 15 residues. Germline values: CDR1 MNHNY, CDR2 SVGAGI (reference sequence). Trimming removed 6 bases from V and 1 base from J; junction bases left unmatched: 6.

The chain carries TRBV15 and TRBJ2-2, with 9 bases identical to TRBD1. The junction had 8 bases not matched to a gene; V was cut back by 3 bases and J by 6 bases. CDR1 LNHNV and CDR2 YYDKDF come from the germline V gene (reference sequence). CDR3 length: 16 amino acids. CDR3 sequence: CATSSSGTGRPGELFF. DNA for the CDR3: TGTGCCACCAGCAGTTCCGGGACAGGGAGGCCCGGGGAGCTGTTTTTT.

V is TRBV10-1 and J is TRBJ1-4; TRBD1 matches 10 bases. Germline V gene sequence: CDR1 WNHNN, CDR2 SYGVQD (reference sequence). Trimming cost V 6 bases and J 6 bases; bases outside gene matches: 4. The CDR3 loop spans 14 amino acids. The CDR3, as DNA: TGCGCCAGCAGCCCGGACAGGGGGTATGAAAAACTGTTTTTT. As protein: CASSPDRGYEKLFF.

The genes are TRBV11-3 and TRBJ2-7, with D unresolved. CDR1 SGHNT and CDR2 YENEEA come from the germline V gene. The CDR3 consists of 14 residues. V was cut by 5 bases and J by 0 bases, with 11 bases left in between. CDR3: CASSVDSSSYEQYF. The CDR3 DNA is TGTGCCAGCAGCGTCGACTCGAGCTCCTACGAGCAGTACTTC.

The rearrangement links TRBV28 to TRBJ2-7; tentatively, D is TRBD2 (5 bases). V was pared by 3 bases and J by 3 bases, with 12 bases between. This CDR3 has 14 residues. Germline lookup yields CDR1 MDHEN and CDR2 SYDVKM. CDR3 nucleotides: TGTGCCAGCAGTTTCGGACTCCATGACTACGAGCAGTACTTC. Its translation: CASSFGLHDYEQYF.

The J gene is TRBJ1-3, the V gene TRBV3-1 (or the pseudogene TRBV3-2); possibly TRBD1 for D (5 bases). This CDR3 contains 15 residues. The V gene's germline CDR1 is LGHDT and CDR2 YNNKEL (reference sequence). The ends were cut back, 11 bases at V and 3 bases at J, with 20 bases in the middle. The chain's CDR3 is CASRPGWGDGNTIYF. In DNA, the CDR3 is TGTGCCTCCCGGCCCGGTTGGGGGGATGGAAACACCATATATTTT.

The chain is built from TRBV14 and TRBJ1-1; D perhaps matches TRBD1 (5 bases). The V end lost 5 bases, the J end lost 3 bases, and 16 bases lay between the germline ends. CDR3 size: 15 residues. Germline values: CDR1 SGHDN, CDR2 FVKESK. The CDR3 bases are TGTGCCAGCAGCACGAGACAGTACTCCTACACTGAAGCTTTCTTT. This translates into CASSTRQYSYTEAFF.

The gene calls are TRBV19 and TRBJ1-6, with 7 bases fitting TRBD1. V was pared by 5 bases and J by 13 bases, with 8 bases of the junction left unmatched. Germline CDR1 LNHDA, CDR2 SQIVND (reference sequence). The CDR3 covers 13 residues. The CDR3 loop is CASSETTGDPLHF. In nucleotides, the CDR3 is TGTGCCAGTAGTGAGACTACAGGGGACCCCCTCCACTTT.